The 2 T cell receptor beta chains reported below all come from one sample, sequenced in a study of blood T cell repertoires in COVID-19. Method: immunoSEQ multiplex PCR; TCRdb's copy keeps in-frame clones and lacks some. The table records 110,000 to 150,000 clones, 85% to 90% of them present only once. Sequenced sample: PBMCs or T cells enriched from blood (not recorded which). These receptors were taken from a man aged 55-75 years who had recovered from COVID-19.

The gene calls are TRBV3-1 (or the pseudogene TRBV3-2) and TRBJ1-3; maybe TRBD1 (6 bases). V shed 6 bases and J shed 3 bases, with 15 bases lying between them. This CDR3 has 15 amino acids. In germline, CDR1 is LGHDT, CDR2 YNNKEL (reference sequence). CDR3 in amino acids: CASSLGGYGGNTIYF. CDR3 DNA sequence: TGTGCCAGCAGTCTAGGGGGTTACGGTGGAAACACCATATATTTT.

This chain uses TRBV28 with TRBJ2-2, with a weak D call TRBD1 (6 bases). The germline V gene encodes CDR1 MDHEN and CDR2 SYDVKM. V lost 5 bases and J lost 3, with 13 bases in between. The CDR3 is made up of 15 amino acids. The DNA for the CDR3 is TGTGCCAGCAGTCCTGGGACAACCCACACCGGGGAGCTGTTTTTT. Translation: CASSPGTTHTGELFF.